This is a list of T cell receptor beta chains from one sample in a study of response to subunit inactivated influenza vaccine. TCRdb re-called the RT-PCR reads with MiXCR, one entry per CDR3 protein. Among under 850,000 distinct CDR3 sequences listed, about 18% were seen once. Sample: PBMCs from blood, taken around 5 days after vaccination. Receptors originate from a man aged 50 or older who received an inactivated influenza vaccine. The CDR3 runs from the conserved cysteine through the conserved F or W. Each record gives: CDR3 length, J gene, V gene, D gene, clone size, CDR3 protein, CDR3 DNA. A D gene is named only where the DNA matches it firmly. Clone sizes are given selectively: once, few, many, or a class where the clone is expanded.

len: 16
j_gene: TRBJ1-5
v_gene: TRBV20-1
d_gene: NA
abundance: NA
CDR3aa: CSARGQEHFSNQPQHF
CDR3nt: TGCAGTGCTAGAGGCCAGGAACACTTTAGCAATCAGCCCCAGCATTTT

len: 15
j_gene: TRBJ2-7
v_gene: TRBV6-5
d_gene: TRBD2
abundance: few
CDR3aa: CASSYERTSINEQYF
CDR3nt: TGTGCCAGCAGTTACGAAAGGACTAGCATCAACGAGCAGTACTTC

len: 15
j_gene: TRBJ2-3
v_gene: TRBV3-1
d_gene: NA
abundance: NA
CDR3aa: CASSQGPEVWDTQYF
CDR3nt: TGTGCCAGCAGCCAAGGGCCCGAGGTTTGGGATACGCAGTATTTT

len: 14
j_gene: TRBJ2-5
v_gene: TRBV9
d_gene: NA
abundance: few
CDR3aa: CASSTAGARETQYF
CDR3nt: TGTGCCAGCAGCACCGCGGGGGCGCGGGAGACCCAGTACTTC

len: 13
j_gene: TRBJ2-5
v_gene: TRBV29-1
d_gene: NA
abundance: few
CDR3aa: CSVDDRGQETQYF
CDR3nt: TGCAGCGTTGATGACCGGGGCCAAGAGACCCAGTACTTC

len: 13
j_gene: TRBJ2-7
v_gene: TRBV3-1
d_gene: TRBD1
abundance: few
CDR3aa: CASSQGDRLEQYF
CDR3nt: TGTGCCAGCAGCCAAGGGGACAGGCTCGAGCAGTACTTC

len: 14
j_gene: TRBJ1-1
v_gene: TRBV12-3/TRBV12-4
d_gene: NA
abundance: few
CDR3aa: CASSLAIYQYEAFF
CDR3nt: TGTGCCAGCAGTTTAGCGATTTATCAATATGAAGCTTTCTTT

len: 13
j_gene: TRBJ1-2
v_gene: TRBV15
d_gene: NA
abundance: NA
CDR3aa: CATSVDRNYGYTF
CDR3nt: TGTGCCACCAGCGTGGACAGAAACTATGGCTACACCTTC

len: 15
j_gene: TRBJ1-2
v_gene: TRBV5-1
d_gene: NA
abundance: NA
CDR3aa: CASSLGIGASYGYTF
CDR3nt: TGCGCCAGCAGCTTAGGAATCGGCGCTTCGTATGGCTACACCTTC

len: 16
j_gene: TRBJ2-5
v_gene: TRBV6-1
d_gene: TRBD2
abundance: few
CDR3aa: CASSERLAGMQETQYF
CDR3nt: TGTGCCAGCAGTGAGAGACTAGCGGGGATGCAAGAGACCCAGTACTTC

len: 14
j_gene: TRBJ2-7
v_gene: TRBV27
d_gene: NA
abundance: few
CDR3aa: CASSYRRGLYEQYF
CDR3nt: TGTGCCAGCAGTTATAGGAGGGGCCTCTACGAGCAGTACTTC

len: 15
j_gene: TRBJ2-3
v_gene: TRBV20-1
d_gene: NA
abundance: few
CDR3aa: CSATGTRRSTDTQYF
CDR3nt: TGCAGTGCCACGGGGACCCGGAGGAGCACAGATACGCAGTATTTT

len: 13
j_gene: TRBJ2-7
v_gene: TRBV12-3/TRBV12-4
d_gene: NA
abundance: many
CDR3aa: CASSSSSLYEQYF
CDR3nt: TGTGCCAGCAGCTCTTCTTCTCTATACGAGCAGTACTTC

len: 15
j_gene: TRBJ2-7
v_gene: TRBV5-1
d_gene: TRBD1
abundance: NA
CDR3aa: CASTRGPGTENEQYF
CDR3nt: TGCGCCAGCACGCGAGGACCCGGGACAGAAAACGAGCAGTACTTC

len: 15
j_gene: TRBJ2-7
v_gene: TRBV20-1
d_gene: NA
abundance: NA
CDR3aa: CSARLTAKGPYEQYF
CDR3nt: TGCAGTGCTAGATTGACAGCCAAAGGTCCCTACGAGCAGTACTTC

len: 13
j_gene: TRBJ1-1
v_gene: TRBV20-1
d_gene: NA
abundance: many
CDR3aa: CSATGTSNTEAFF
CDR3nt: TGCAGTGCTACCGGGACTTCGAACACTGAAGCTTTCTTT

len: 13
j_gene: TRBJ1-1
v_gene: TRBV12-3/TRBV12-4
d_gene: NA
abundance: few
CDR3aa: CASSFFGDTEAFF
CDR3nt: TGTGCCAGCAGTTTTTTTGGGGACACTGAAGCTTTCTTT

len: 12
j_gene: TRBJ2-5
v_gene: TRBV2
d_gene: NA
abundance: many
CDR3aa: CASSEQEETQYF
CDR3nt: TGTGCCAGCAGTGAACAGGAAGAGACCCAGTACTTC

len: 17
j_gene: TRBJ2-3
v_gene: TRBV4-3
d_gene: NA
abundance: NA
CDR3aa: CASSQERGRGSTDTQYF
CDR3nt: TGCGCCAGCAGCCAAGAACGAGGGAGAGGGAGCACAGATACGCAGTATTTT

len: 12
j_gene: TRBJ2-7
v_gene: TRBV7-9
d_gene: NA
abundance: few
CDR3aa: CASTVPGQNWYF
CDR3nt: TGTGCCAGCACCGTCCCTGGCCAGAACTGGTACTTC

len: 15
j_gene: TRBJ2-4
v_gene: TRBV12-3/TRBV12-4
d_gene: NA
abundance: NA
CDR3aa: CASSLEWGAKNIQYF
CDR3nt: TGTGCCAGCAGTTTAGAATGGGGGGCCAAAAACATTCAGTACTTC

len: 15
j_gene: TRBJ2-3
v_gene: TRBV7-2
d_gene: NA
abundance: NA
CDR3aa: CASSPRGPSGDTQYF
CDR3nt: TGTGCCAGCAGCCCACGGGGCCCATCCGGAGATACGCAGTATTTT

len: 14
j_gene: TRBJ2-5
v_gene: TRBV20-1
d_gene: NA
abundance: NA
CDR3aa: CSAARGYPRETQYF
CDR3nt: TGCAGTGCAGCACGTGGCTACCCGCGTGAGACCCAGTACTTC

len: 13
j_gene: TRBJ2-7
v_gene: TRBV9
d_gene: TRBD2
abundance: NA
CDR3aa: CASSPRGGAEQYF
CDR3nt: TGTGCCAGCAGCCCAAGGGGAGGGGCCGAGCAGTACTTC

len: 14
j_gene: TRBJ1-1
v_gene: TRBV15
d_gene: NA
abundance: NA
CDR3aa: CATSKEGWVTEAFF
CDR3nt: TGTGCCACCAGCAAAGAGGGGTGGGTCACTGAAGCTTTCTTT

len: 16
j_gene: TRBJ2-1
v_gene: TRBV4-3
d_gene: NA
abundance: many
CDR3aa: CASSPYLLAAYNEQFF
CDR3nt: TGCGCCAGCAGCCCCTATCTACTAGCTGCCTACAATGAGCAGTTCTTC

len: 14
j_gene: TRBJ2-7
v_gene: TRBV11-2
d_gene: NA
abundance: few
CDR3aa: CASSLGSSVYEQYF
CDR3nt: TGTGCCAGCAGCTTAGGAAGCTCTGTCTACGAGCAGTACTTC

len: 15
j_gene: TRBJ2-3
v_gene: TRBV6-5
d_gene: TRBD2
abundance: many
CDR3aa: CASSYLTSGADTQYF
CDR3nt: TGTGCCAGCAGTTACTTAACTAGCGGTGCAGATACGCAGTATTTT

len: 15
j_gene: TRBJ1-1
v_gene: TRBV7-2
d_gene: NA
abundance: few
CDR3aa: CASSLAAEMNTEAFF
CDR3nt: TGTGCCAGCAGCTTAGCGGCAGAAATGAACACTGAAGCTTTCTTT

len: 16
j_gene: TRBJ2-7
v_gene: TRBV5-6
d_gene: TRBD2
abundance: few
CDR3aa: CASSLAGTSGAIEQYF
CDR3nt: TGTGCCAGCAGCTTGGCGGGGACTAGCGGAGCTATCGAGCAGTACTTC

len: 16
j_gene: TRBJ2-3
v_gene: TRBV15
d_gene: TRBD1
abundance: few
CDR3aa: CATSRSTGGEGDTQYF
CDR3nt: TGTGCCACCAGCAGATCTACAGGGGGCGAGGGAGATACGCAGTATTTT

len: 13
j_gene: TRBJ2-3
v_gene: TRBV7-2
d_gene: NA
abundance: NA
CDR3aa: CASSLGGAGQQYF
CDR3nt: TGTGCCAGCAGCTTAGGCGGGGCGGGACAGCAGTATTTT

len: 19
j_gene: TRBJ2-6
v_gene: TRBV20-1
d_gene: NA
abundance: many
CDR3aa: CSAKSYGVRSYSGANVLTF
CDR3nt: TGCAGTGCTAAATCGTACGGAGTCAGGAGTTACTCTGGGGCCAACGTCCTGACTTTC

len: 14
j_gene: TRBJ1-1
v_gene: TRBV4-2
d_gene: NA
abundance: few
CDR3aa: CASSQELENTEAFF
CDR3nt: TGTGCCAGCAGCCAAGAGCTGGAGAACACTGAAGCTTTCTTT

len: 11
j_gene: TRBJ2-2
v_gene: TRBV6-5
d_gene: NA
abundance: NA
CDR3aa: CASEGMGELFF
CDR3nt: TGTGCCAGCGAGGGGATGGGGGAGCTGTTTTTT

len: 14
j_gene: TRBJ2-3
v_gene: TRBV30
d_gene: NA
abundance: few
CDR3aa: CAWSVSVVRTSQYF
CDR3nt: TGTGCCTGGAGTGTATCGGTTGTAAGGACGTCCCAGTATTTT

len: 14
j_gene: TRBJ1-6
v_gene: TRBV5-6
d_gene: NA
abundance: NA
CDR3aa: CASSLDGSPGPLHF
CDR3nt: TGTGCCAGCAGCTTGGACGGTTCTCCAGGGCCCCTCCACTTT

len: 14
j_gene: TRBJ2-7
v_gene: TRBV15
d_gene: TRBD2
abundance: few
CDR3aa: CATSRDRGGYEQYF
CDR3nt: TGTGCCACCAGCAGAGATCGGGGGGGATACGAGCAGTACTTC

len: 15
j_gene: TRBJ2-5
v_gene: TRBV9
d_gene: TRBD1
abundance: NA
CDR3aa: CASSVGGQAQETQYF
CDR3nt: TGTGCCAGCAGCGTAGGGGGACAGGCTCAGGAGACCCAGTACTTC

len: 16
j_gene: TRBJ2-1
v_gene: TRBV5-1
d_gene: NA
abundance: NA
CDR3aa: CASSLVLTGLSVEQFF
CDR3nt: TGCGCCAGCAGCTTGGTGCTGACCGGTCTCTCGGTAGAGCAGTTCTTC

len: 13
j_gene: TRBJ1-2
v_gene: TRBV3-1
d_gene: NA
abundance: NA
CDR3aa: CASSQFSNYGYTF
CDR3nt: TGTGCCAGCAGCCAATTCAGTAACTATGGCTACACCTTC

len: 14
j_gene: TRBJ2-5
v_gene: TRBV5-1
d_gene: NA
abundance: many
CDR3aa: CASSLPGNQETQYF
CDR3nt: TGCGCCAGCAGTCTCCCGGGTAACCAAGAGACCCAGTACTTC

len: 14
j_gene: TRBJ2-7
v_gene: TRBV10-3
d_gene: NA
abundance: NA
CDR3aa: CAISGRAGAYEQYF
CDR3nt: TGTGCCATCAGTGGTCGGGCAGGGGCATACGAGCAGTACTTC

len: 16
j_gene: TRBJ2-1
v_gene: TRBV4-1
d_gene: NA
abundance: NA
CDR3aa: CASSYVDRSSYNEQFF
CDR3nt: TGCGCCAGCAGCTACGTAGACAGGAGCTCCTACAATGAGCAGTTCTTC

len: 16
j_gene: TRBJ2-3
v_gene: TRBV12-5
d_gene: TRBD2
abundance: NA
CDR3aa: CASGLGLAGVPDTQYF
CDR3nt: TGTGCTAGTGGTTTGGGGCTAGCGGGCGTCCCAGATACGCAGTATTTT

len: 14
j_gene: TRBJ2-7
v_gene: TRBV15
d_gene: NA
abundance: NA
CDR3aa: CATSRDPGAYEQYF
CDR3nt: TGTGCCACCAGCAGAGATCCAGGGGCCTACGAGCAGTACTTC

len: 15
j_gene: TRBJ2-1
v_gene: TRBV9
d_gene: NA
abundance: few
CDR3aa: CASSLSGSEYNEQFF
CDR3nt: TGTGCCAGCAGTCTTTCCGGGAGTGAATACAATGAGCAGTTCTTC

len: 16
j_gene: TRBJ2-1
v_gene: TRBV4-3
d_gene: NA
abundance: NA
CDR3aa: CASSHELSGSGSEQFF
CDR3nt: TGCGCCAGCAGCCATGAGCTATCCGGGAGCGGTAGTGAGCAGTTCTTC

len: 16
j_gene: TRBJ2-1
v_gene: TRBV6-1
d_gene: TRBD1
abundance: few
CDR3aa: CASRDTGGRGSNEQFF
CDR3nt: TGTGCCAGCAGAGACACAGGGGGAAGGGGATCAAATGAGCAGTTCTTC

len: 16
j_gene: TRBJ2-7
v_gene: TRBV29-1
d_gene: TRBD1
abundance: NA
CDR3aa: CRVEGVPGQVRYEQYF
CDR3nt: TGCCGCGTTGAAGGTGTCCCGGGACAGGTTCGGTACGAGCAGTACTTC

len: 15
j_gene: TRBJ1-1
v_gene: TRBV6-1
d_gene: NA
abundance: NA
CDR3aa: CASRVVPEGNTEAFF
CDR3nt: TGTGCCAGCAGAGTGGTTCCAGAGGGGAACACTGAAGCTTTCTTT

len: 14
j_gene: TRBJ2-7
v_gene: TRBV10-3
d_gene: NA
abundance: NA
CDR3aa: CAISEPASSYEQYF
CDR3nt: TGTGCCATCAGTGAACCCGCTAGCTCCTACGAGCAGTACTTC

len: 15
j_gene: TRBJ2-7
v_gene: TRBV9
d_gene: TRBD2
abundance: few
CDR3aa: CASSVKEAGNYEQYF
CDR3nt: TGTGCCAGCAGCGTAAAGGAAGCGGGGAACTACGAGCAGTACTTC

len: 14
j_gene: TRBJ2-7
v_gene: TRBV9
d_gene: NA
abundance: NA
CDR3aa: CASSEGTLFYEQYF
CDR3nt: TGTGCCAGCAGCGAGGGCACCTTATTCTACGAGCAGTACTTC